The 22 T cell receptor beta chains reported below all come from one sample, sequenced in a study of CD8 T cells in Susac syndrome. The authors reverse transcribed 0.5 to 1 ug RNA with random hexamers. Each CDR3 protein is one row after TCRdb ran MiXCR on the immunoSEQ multiplex PCR reads. Seen here are some 140,000 distinct CDR3 sequences, 75% to 90% observed once, and the top ten hold around 0.51%. The sequenced material came from CD8+ T cells from PBMCs. These receptors originate from a human donor with multiple sclerosis.

The CDR3 sequence: CASSLLGRLAEAFF. CDR3 nucleotides: TGTGCCAGCAGTTTATTGGGTCGGTTGGCTGAAGCTTTCTTT. The chain joins TRBV27 to TRBJ1-1; the D is unclear. The CDR3 sequence is 14 residues long. Germline V gene lookup returns CDR1 MNHEY and CDR2 SMNVEV (reference sequence). V lost 1 base to trimming and J lost 6 bases, with 12 bases between them.

The chain recombines TRBV12-3 or TRBV12-4 with TRBJ2-1; no clear D gene. The CDR3 consists of 12 residues. V was shortened by 7 bases and J by 10 bases, with 14 bases between the two germline ends. CDR3 loop: CASTLLTMEQFF. As DNA, the CDR3 is TGTGCCAGCACCCTTCTTACAATGGAGCAGTTCTTC.

In its sample, this clonotype was seen a few times. The chain carries TRBV2 and TRBJ1-5; D is uncertain. V lost 4 bases, J lost 2 bases, and 9 bases lay in between. The CDR3 runs to 14 residues. Germline-derived CDR1 and CDR2 are SNHLY and FYNNEI. In DNA form, the CDR3 reads TGTGCCAGCAGTGTTTGGGGTGGCAATCAGCCCCAGCATTTT. Translating gives CASSVWGGNQPQHF.

V usage is TRBV28 and J usage is TRBJ1-5, with a possible D match to TRBD1 (5 bases). Germline CDR1 reads MDHEN; CDR2 reads SYDVKM. Trimming left V 1 base short and J 7 bases short, with 8 bases between. The CDR3 loop spans 13 amino acids. CDR3 residues: CASSLSGEQPQHF. In nucleotides, the CDR3 is TGTGCCAGCAGTTTATCGGGGGAACAGCCCCAGCATTTT. The variable domain in full, with the rest retrieved from reference TRBV28 and TRBJ1-5, is DVKVTQSSRYLVKRTGEKVFLECVQDMDHENMFWYRQDPGLGLRLIYFSYDVKMKEKGDIPEGYSVSREKKERFSLILESASTNQTSMYLCASSLSGEQPQHFGDGTRLSIL.

This clonotype was detected a few times. V and J are TRBV11-2 and TRBJ2-1; D gene uncertain. V lost 5 bases and J lost 6, with 17 bases in between. There are 15 residues in the CDR3. The germline gives CDR1 SGHAT, CDR2 FQNNGV. The CDR3 loop reads CASSHNLETSNEQFF. CDR3 nucleotide sequence: TGTGCCAGCAGCCACAATCTGGAGACCTCCAATGAGCAGTTCTTC.

This sequence joins TRBV7-9 and TRBJ2-5; D is ambiguous. CDR3 size: 15 residues. Per germline, CDR1 SEHNR and CDR2 FQNEAQ (reference sequence). Trimming shortened V by 6 bases and J by 2 bases, and 16 bases separated the two germline ends. CDR3 nucleotides: TGTGCCAGCAGTTTGATGCCCGGGCCACAAGAGACCCAGTACTTC. It translates to CASSLMPGPQETQYF.

The V call is TRBV6-2 or TRBV6-3, the J call TRBJ1-2; weak D call: TRBD1 (6 bases). The V and J ends lost 0 bases and 2 bases respectively, with 22 bases between them. Germline values: CDR1 MNHEY, CDR2 SVGEGT. The CDR3 is 19 amino acids. CDR3 nucleotides: TGTGCCAGCAGTTACTCTCCCAGGGGAACTGGAAATGAGAACTATGGCTACACCTTC. This sequence encodes CASSYSPRGTGNENYGYTF.

The genes are TRBV12-3 or TRBV12-4 and TRBJ1-1, with D possibly TRBD1 on 5 matching bases. V was pared by 8 bases and J by 11 bases, with 21 bases between. This CDR3 has 13 residues. The CDR3 DNA reads TGTGCCAGCGGCTGGAGAAGGGACCGATACGCTTTCTTT. It specifies CASGWRRDRYAFF.

V gene TRBV6-5 combines with J gene TRBJ1-1; D not certain. Between the trimmed V and J ends, which lost 0 bases and 3 bases, there was a span of 14 bases. The CDR3 loop spans 16 amino acids. CDR1 MNHEY and CDR2 SVGAGI come from the germline V gene. Here the CDR3 reads CASSYSGPRFDTEAFF. The CDR3 nucleotides read TGTGCCAGCAGTTACTCAGGCCCCCGGTTTGACACTGAAGCTTTCTTT.

CDR3 sequence reads: CATSRDRETSGKHNEQFF. CDR3 DNA sequence: TGTGCCACCAGCAGAGACAGAGAAACTAGCGGGAAACACAATGAGCAGTTCTTC. The chain employs TRBV15 and TRBJ2-1; 10 bases are shared with TRBD2. With 0 bases clipped from V and 5 bases from J, the junction kept 10 bases outside the gene matches. The CDR3 covers 18 residues. The germline gives CDR1 LNHNV, CDR2 YYDKDF (reference sequence).

The chain carries TRBV28 and TRBJ2-1; 8 positions match TRBD2. Germline V lookup: CDR1 MDHEN, CDR2 SYDVKM. V trimming: 2 bases; J trimming: 4 bases; junction bases outside the gene matches: 4. The CDR3 runs to 15 residues. The CDR3 is CASSLRGGLYNEQFF. The DNA for the CDR3 is TGTGCCAGCAGTTTACGGGGGGGCTTATACAATGAGCAGTTCTTC. Full variable domain (rest looked up from reference TRBV28 and TRBJ2-1): DVKVTQSSRYLVKRTGEKVFLECVQDMDHENMFWYRQDPGLGLRLIYFSYDVKMKEKGDIPEGYSVSREKKERFSLILESASTNQTSMYLCASSLRGGLYNEQFFGPGTRLTVL.

This rearrangement joins TRBV20-1 to TRBJ2-4; D is possibly TRBD1 (5 bases). The CDR3 has 14 residues. Trimming left V 1 base short and J 4 bases short, with 11 bases between. Germline values: CDR1 DFQATT, CDR2 SNEGSKA (reference sequence). The CDR3 loop reads CSARVMDIKNIQYF. The CDR3 coding sequence is TGCAGTGCTAGAGTGATGGACATTAAAAACATTCAGTACTTC.

The gene calls are TRBV11-2 and TRBJ2-4; D ambiguous. The germline V and J ends were trimmed by 4 bases and 0 bases, with 10 bases remaining between them. This CDR3 region has 15 residues. From germline, CDR1 is SGHAT and CDR2 FQNNGV. For the CDR3, the DNA is TGTGCCAGCAGCTATACACTGGAAGCCAAAAACATTCAGTACTTC. This gives the protein CASSYTLEAKNIQYF. The whole variable domain, remainder taken from reference TRBV11-2 and TRBJ2-4, is EAGVAQSPRYKIIEKRQSVAFWCNPISGHATLYWYQQILGQGPKLLIQFQNNGVVDDSQLPKDRFSAERLKGVDSTLKIQPAKLEDSAVYLCASSYTLEAKNIQYFGAGTRLSVL.

The genes are TRBV19 and TRBJ1-5; 9 bases are shared with TRBD1. CDR3 size: 14 residues. Germline V CDR1 and CDR2: LNHDA, SQIVND (reference sequence). V shed 5 bases, J shed 4 bases, and the junction held 3 bases outside the gene matches. Here the CDR3 reads CASSPGTGNQPQHF. For the CDR3, the DNA is TGTGCCAGTAGTCCTGGGACAGGGAATCAGCCCCAGCATTTT.

This clonotype was found a few times. The chain links TRBV6-5 to TRBJ1-5; weak D call: TRBD1 (6 bases). The CDR3 has 15 residues. Looked up from germline, CDR1 is MNHEY and CDR2 is SVGAGI. Trimming cost V 7 bases and J 1 base, with 14 bases left between them. The CDR3 loop is CASIKQGLSNQPQHF. The CDR3 DNA is TGTGCCAGCATTAAACAGGGATTGAGCAATCAGCCCCAGCATTTT.

The rearrangement joins TRBV19 to TRBJ2-6, with D hard to call. Trimming removed 3 bases from V and 2 bases from J, with 8 bases in between. The CDR3 totals 15 residues. CDR1 is LNHDA, CDR2 SQIVND, per germline (reference sequence). DNA for the CDR3: TGTGCCAGTAGTATTATGCAGGCTGGGGCCAACGTCCTGACTTTC. As protein: CASSIMQAGANVLTF. Combining the CDR3 with reference TRBV19 and TRBJ2-6 gives the whole variable domain DGGITQSPKYLFRKEGQNVTLSCEQNLNHDAMYWYRQDPGQGLRLIYYSQIVNDFQKGDIAEGYSVSREKKESFPLTVTSAQKNPTAFYLCASSIMQAGANVLTFGAGSRLTVL.

This clonotype turned up a few times. This sequence joins TRBV27 and TRBJ2-2; 7 nucleotides align to TRBD2. The CDR3 contains 15 residues. Germline V gene sequence: CDR1 MNHEY, CDR2 SMNVEV (reference sequence). Unmatched junction bases numbered 7, after V lost 6 bases and J lost 3 bases. The CDR3 nucleotides read TGTGCCAGCAGGTGGGCCGCGGGGGACACCGGGGAGCTGTTTTTT. Residues: CASRWAAGDTGELFF.

This clonotype was seen more than once but under ten times. The chain has TRBV12-3 or TRBV12-4 and TRBJ2-5; 8 nucleotides line up with TRBD2. V lost 7 bases to trimming and J lost 5 bases; unmatched junction nucleotides: 9. The CDR3 runs 14 residues. The CDR3 here is CASTPAGARETQYF. In DNA form, the CDR3 reads TGTGCCAGCACCCCAGCGGGAGCTAGGGAGACCCAGTACTTC.

This chain uses TRBV6-1 with TRBJ2-1, with D maybe TRBD2 (7 bases). The CDR3 covers 13 residues. Germline lookup yields CDR1 MNHNS and CDR2 SASEGT. V was cut by 5 bases and J by 15 bases, with 20 bases left in between. The chain's CDR3 is CASSTRGPEGAFF. The CDR3 region has the DNA TGTGCCAGCAGTACGCGGGGGCCCGAAGGTGCGTTCTTC.

The chain links TRBV12-3 or TRBV12-4 to TRBJ2-2; tentative D call: TRBD1 (5 bases). The CDR3 contains 18 residues. Trimming left V 4 bases short and J 4 bases short, with 22 bases between. As DNA, the CDR3 is TGTGCCAGCAGTTCCCCGACCGGGCAGGGTGGTAGCACCGGGGAGCTGTTTTTT. Translated: CASSSPTGQGGSTGELFF.

The rearrangement uses TRBV4-2 and TRBJ2-6; 9 bases map to TRBD1. Germline-derived CDR1 and CDR2 are LGHNA and YNFKEQ. With 4 bases clipped from V and 4 bases from J, the junction kept 11 bases outside the gene matches. CDR3 size: 18 residues. Written as DNA, the CDR3 is TGTGCCAGCAGCCCTAGGGACAGGGTCGTTTACGGGGCCAACGTCCTGACTTTC. It is translated as CASSPRDRVVYGANVLTF.

V is TRBV27 and J is TRBJ2-1, with D perhaps given as TRBD1 or TRBD2 (6 bases each). V was shortened by 2 bases and J by 9 bases, with 11 bases between the two germline ends. CDR1 is MNHEY, CDR2 SMNVEV, per germline (reference sequence). The CDR3 sequence is 13 residues long. The CDR3 loop reads CASSLQTGAEQFF. CDR3 bases: TGTGCCAGCAGTTTACAAACGGGGGCTGAGCAGTTCTTC.